This is a list of T cell receptor beta chains from one sample in a study of T-cell memory formation after mild COVID-19. TCRdb recomputed calls from the 5' RACE reads with MiXCR, one row per CDR3 protein. The table shows roughly 86,000 distinct CDR3 sequences, with over 12% occurring only once. Sequenced: PBMCs or a T cell subset sorted from them (not recorded which). The receptors were gathered from a young man who had mild COVID-19 (a few samples of this study predate the infection). Cell type and time point are not known. Both conserved end residues are part of each CDR3. The D gene is left open where the match is weak. Size values are once, few and many counts, or a class for expanded clones, and some rows have none.

- 17 TRBD2 TRBJ2-1 TRBV7-6 TGTGCCAGCAGCCGCCAAGCGGGGGGGGACCGCGGGCATGAGCAGTTCTTC CASSRQAGGDRGHEQFF
- 16 - TRBJ2-1 TRBV7-9 TGTGCCAGCAGCCCCAGTCTTGGCGGGCGCTACAATGAGCAGTTCTTC CASSPSLGGRYNEQFF
- 14 TRBD1 TRBJ1-4 TRBV7-9 TGTGCCAGCGAAGGGCAGGGGGCTGATGAAAAACTGTTTTTT CASEGQGADEKLFF
few 14 - TRBJ2-5 TRBV5-1 TGCGCCAGCAGCTTCCGAGGTATTCAAGAGACCCAGTACTTC CASSFRGIQETQYF
- 15 TRBD1 TRBJ2-5 TRBV9 TGTGCCAGCAGCGTAGGGGACAGGGAGGGAGAGACCCAGTACTTC CASSVGDREGETQYF
few 14 TRBD1 TRBJ2-1 TRBV20-1 TGCAGTGCTATACCGGGACAGGCATACAATGAGCAGTTCTTC CSAIPGQAYNEQFF
many 14 - TRBJ2-3 TRBV6-2/TRBV6-3 TGTGCCAGCAGTTTTGGAGGGGCCACAGATACGCAGTATTTT CASSFGGATDTQYF
few 16 TRBD1 TRBJ1-6 TRBV10-3 TGTGCCATCAGACCATCCGGGACAGGGGTCCATTCACCCCTCCACTTT CAIRPSGTGVHSPLHF
many 16 TRBD2 TRBJ2-5 TRBV27 TGTGCCAGCAGGACCTATAGCGGGGGGGCCCGGGAGACCCAGTACTTC CASRTYSGGARETQYF
- 16 TRBD1 TRBJ2-3 TRBV4-3 TGCGCCAGCAGCCAAGAACGGGACAGGGGAACAGATACGCAGTATTTT CASSQERDRGTDTQYF
many 16 TRBD1 TRBJ1-2 TRBV9 TGTGCCAGCAGCGTAGACAACAGGGGTGCTAACTATGGCTACACCTTC CASSVDNRGANYGYTF
- 15 TRBD1 TRBJ1-2 TRBV4-1 TGCGCCAGCAGCCAAGATGGAACGACAGGGGGTGGCTACACCTTC CASSQDGTTGGGYTF
few 14 TRBD1 TRBJ2-7 TRBV7-9 TGTGCCAGCAGCCTAGGGACAGGGGGCGCCGAGCAGTACTTC CASSLGTGGAEQYF
- 14 - TRBJ2-2 TRBV5-6 TGTGCCAGCAGCTGGGGACAGAACACCGGGGAGCTGTTTTTT CASSWGQNTGELFF
few 14 - TRBJ2-1 TRBV19 TGTGCCAGTACCCTCGGGGGAGCATACAATGAGCAGTTCTTC CASTLGGAYNEQFF
- 16 - TRBJ2-3 TRBV4-1 TGCGCCAGCAGCCACCTCGGGGGTAGCCCAGCAGGAACGCAGTATTTT CASSHLGGSPAGTQYF
- 11 - TRBJ1-3 TRBV25-1 TGTGCCAGCAGTTTAGGGCACACCATATATTTT CASSLGHTIYF
- 17 TRBD1 TRBJ1-1 TRBV4-1 TGCGCCAGCAGGTCGGGTCAGGGGGCCTTATCGGCGAAGGGAGCTTTCTTT CASRSGQGALSAKGAFF
- 19 TRBD1 TRBJ2-3 TRBV2 TGTGCCAGCAGTGGGCAGGGGGCACGGCTCCCACCGTACACAGATACGCAGTATTTT CASSGQGARLPPYTDTQYF
- 13 TRBD1 TRBJ2-1 TRBV6-5 TGTGCCAGCAGTTACGACAGGGTTGATGAGCAGTTCTTC CASSYDRVDEQFF
- 17 TRBD1 TRBJ1-2 TRBV9 TGTGCCAGCAGCGTAGAGGGGGCTTGGACCGCTAACTATGGCTACACCTTC CASSVEGAWTANYGYTF
many 13 - TRBJ2-6 TRBV5-1 TGCGCCAGCAGCACTTCTGGGGCCAACGTCCTGACTTTC CASSTSGANVLTF
- 14 - TRBJ2-7 TRBV12-3/TRBV12-4 TGTGCCAGCAGTTTCTGGGGCTCCCCCTACGAGCAGTACTTC CASSFWGSPYEQYF
once 13 - TRBJ2-7 TRBV6-2/TRBV6-3 TGTGCCAGCAGTTATGGGGGCCACTACGAGCAGTACTTC CASSYGGHYEQYF
many 14 - TRBJ1-1 TRBV20-1 TGCAGTGCTAGAGATCCGGACAGAATCACTGAAGCTTTCTTT CSARDPDRITEAFF
- 15 - TRBJ2-1 TRBV5-1 TGCGCCAGCAGCTTGGGGGTAAGCTCCTACAATGAGCAGTTCTTC CASSLGVSSYNEQFF
few 15 - TRBJ2-5 TRBV5-1 TGCGCCAGCAGCTTGGGTACTAGGGCCGGGGAGACCCAGTACTTC CASSLGTRAGETQYF
- 13 - TRBJ1-2 TRBV12-3/TRBV12-4 TGTGCCAGCAGCTCCCCCTCTAACTATGGCTACACCTTC CASSSPSNYGYTF